These T cell receptor beta chains were read from a single sample in a study of response to subunit inactivated influenza vaccine. MiXCR was run by TCRdb on the RT-PCR reads, yielding one entry per CDR3 protein. This sample has around 570,000 distinct CDR3 sequences; 6% to 9% occur once, and the top ten carry approximately 13%. Specimen: PBMCs from blood, collected less than 30 months after vaccination. These receptors came from a man aged 50-75 years who received an inactivated influenza vaccine. CDR3s include the opening cysteine and the closing phenylalanine or tryptophan. Each record gives: J gene, V gene, D gene, CDR3 length, clone size, CDR3 protein, CDR3 DNA. The D gene is left open where the match is weak. The size entry is marked missing in some rows and otherwise reads once, few, many or a size class.

J: TRBJ2-1; V: TRBV20-1; D: TRBD1; length: 15; size: .; CDR3: CSADLRGSSYNEQFF; DNA: TGCAGTGCTGACCTCAGGGGGAGCTCCTACAATGAGCAGTTCTTC
J: TRBJ2-5; V: TRBV18; D: .; length: 15; size: .; CDR3: CASSKLGRTGETQYF; DNA: TGTGCCAGCTCTAAACTCGGGCGGACGGGAGAGACCCAGTACTTC
J: TRBJ2-1; V: TRBV6-2/TRBV6-3; D: TRBD1; length: 16; size: few; CDR3: CASSYPTGGIYNEQFF; DNA: TGTGCCAGCAGTTACCCGACAGGGGGGATTTACAATGAGCAGTTCTTC
J: TRBJ2-6; V: TRBV11-1; D: TRBD2; length: 18; size: .; CDR3: CASSHSGRLPSGANVLTF; DNA: TGTGCCAGCAGCCATAGCGGGAGGCTACCTTCTGGGGCCAACGTCCTGACTTTC
J: TRBJ1-2; V: TRBV4-3; D: TRBD1; length: 14; size: many; CDR3: CASSQITGVGGYTF; DNA: TGCGCCAGCAGCCAAATAACAGGGGTTGGTGGCTACACCTTC
J: TRBJ2-2; V: TRBV6-1; D: TRBD2; length: 16; size: few; CDR3: CASKGTSGKNTGELFF; DNA: TGTGCCAGCAAGGGGACTAGCGGGAAAAACACCGGGGAGCTGTTTTTT
J: TRBJ1-1; V: TRBV20-1; D: .; length: 14; size: many; CDR3: CSARIGAPGTEAFF; DNA: TGCAGTGCTAGAATAGGGGCCCCGGGCACTGAAGCTTTCTTT
J: TRBJ2-3; V: TRBV14; D: .; length: 15; size: few; CDR3: CASSQFPGGSDTQYF; DNA: TGTGCCAGCAGCCAATTCCCCGGGGGATCGGATACGCAGTATTTT
J: TRBJ1-1; V: TRBV7-9; D: .; length: 14; size: few; CDR3: CASSLAGINTEAFF; DNA: TGTGCCAGCAGCTTAGCGGGGATAAACACTGAAGCTTTCTTT
J: TRBJ2-5; V: TRBV7-2; D: TRBD1; length: 16; size: few; CDR3: CASSLRQGGFVETQYF; DNA: TGTGCCAGCAGCTTACGACAGGGTGGATTTGTGGAGACCCAGTACTTC
J: TRBJ2-5; V: TRBV21-1; D: .; length: 14; size: few; CDR3: CASTHEQARETQYF; DNA: TGTGCCAGCACCCACGAACAGGCTCGCGAGACCCAGTACTTC
J: TRBJ2-3; V: TRBV4-1; D: .; length: 14; size: .; CDR3: CASSQDRGLDTQYF; DNA: TGCGCCAGCAGCCAAGATAGGGGGTTAGATACGCAGTATTTT
J: TRBJ2-2; V: TRBV20-1; D: .; length: 13; size: .; CDR3: CSARVGGVGELFF; DNA: TGCAGTGCCAGGGTTGGGGGTGTCGGGGAGCTGTTTTTT
J: TRBJ2-1; V: TRBV10-3; D: TRBD1; length: 14; size: .; CDR3: CAITPGQGIDEQFF; DNA: TGTGCCATCACCCCGGGACAGGGAATCGATGAGCAGTTCTTC
J: TRBJ1-5; V: TRBV4-1; D: .; length: 14; size: few; CDR3: CASSQQDNNQPQHF; DNA: TGCGCCAGCAGCCAACAGGATAACAATCAGCCCCAGCATTTT
J: TRBJ1-2; V: TRBV27; D: TRBD1; length: 16; size: .; CDR3: CASSLYGTGGIYGYTF; DNA: TGTGCCAGCAGTTTATACGGGACAGGGGGCATCTATGGCTACACCTTC
J: TRBJ2-2; V: TRBV12-3/TRBV12-4; D: .; length: 18; size: .; CDR3: CASSPRLERGSNTGELFF; DNA: TGTGCCAGCAGTCCCCGACTAGAAAGAGGGTCAAACACCGGGGAGCTGTTTTTT
J: TRBJ2-1; V: TRBV15; D: TRBD2; length: 15; size: few; CDR3: CATSGPGLRNNEQFF; DNA: TGTGCCACCAGCGGCCCGGGACTAAGAAACAATGAGCAGTTCTTC
J: TRBJ2-7; V: TRBV28; D: .; length: 15; size: few; CDR3: CASTNLEGTAYEQYF; DNA: TGTGCCAGCACTAATTTGGAGGGGACTGCCTACGAGCAGTACTTC
J: TRBJ2-7; V: TRBV6-1; D: TRBD2; length: 14; size: many; CDR3: CASTWTSGPYEQYF; DNA: TGTGCCAGCACCTGGACTAGCGGGCCCTACGAGCAGTACTTC
J: TRBJ2-2; V: TRBV6-5; D: TRBD2; length: 19; size: few; CDR3: CASSYVVRWSGRGTGELFF; DNA: TGTGCCAGCAGTTACGTCGTCAGGTGGAGCGGGAGAGGAACCGGGGAGCTGTTTTTT
J: TRBJ2-7; V: TRBV7-2; D: .; length: 13; size: .; CDR3: CASSFTGPHEQYF; DNA: TGTGCCAGCAGCTTTACAGGGCCCCACGAGCAGTACTTC
J: TRBJ2-7; V: TRBV29-1; D: .; length: 14; size: few; CDR3: CSVEDSPSSYEQYF; DNA: TGCAGCGTTGAGGACAGTCCAAGCTCCTACGAGCAGTACTTC
J: TRBJ2-7; V: TRBV28; D: .; length: 15; size: few; CDR3: CASSPFGKVMYEQYF; DNA: TGTGCCAGCAGCCCGTTCGGGAAAGTCATGTACGAGCAGTACTTC
J: TRBJ2-1; V: TRBV15; D: .; length: 15; size: .; CDR3: CATSRERSSYNEQFF; DNA: TGTGCCACCAGCAGAGAAAGAAGCTCCTACAATGAGCAGTTCTTC
J: TRBJ2-1; V: TRBV7-2; D: .; length: 14; size: few; CDR3: CASRNLAVYNEQFF; DNA: TGTGCCAGCAGGAATCTGGCGGTGTACAATGAGCAGTTCTTC
J: TRBJ2-5; V: TRBV20-1; D: .; length: 12; size: once; CDR3: CSAYGGQETQYF; DNA: TGCAGTGCGTACGGGGGACAAGAGACCCAGTACTTC
J: TRBJ1-1; V: TRBV7-2; D: .; length: 13; size: many; CDR3: CASRLTGNTEAFF; DNA: TGTGCCAGCCGCCTGACAGGGAACACTGAAGCTTTCTTT
J: TRBJ2-5; V: TRBV29-1; D: TRBD2; length: 12; size: .; CDR3: CSGLAGQETQYF; DNA: TGCAGCGGGCTAGCGGGACAAGAGACCCAGTACTTC
J: TRBJ2-1; V: TRBV20-1; D: TRBD2; length: 16; size: .; CDR3: CSASATSGGAGNEQFF; DNA: TGCAGTGCTAGTGCGACTAGCGGGGGGGCCGGTAATGAGCAGTTCTTC
J: TRBJ2-4; V: TRBV28; D: .; length: 16; size: few; CDR3: CASSFRATLAKNIQYF; DNA: TGTGCCAGCAGTTTCAGGGCCACACTAGCCAAAAACATTCAGTACTTC
J: TRBJ2-1; V: TRBV6-2/TRBV6-3; D: .; length: 13; size: many; CDR3: CATLKTASNEQFF; DNA: TGTGCAACCCTTAAGACAGCATCCAATGAGCAGTTCTTC
J: TRBJ1-4; V: TRBV12-3/TRBV12-4; D: .; length: 14; size: few; CDR3: CASSLGPERGKLFF; DNA: TGTGCCAGCAGTCTGGGACCCGAAAGGGGAAAACTGTTTTTT
J: TRBJ2-1; V: TRBV12-3/TRBV12-4; D: .; length: 12; size: many; CDR3: CASSLWGNEQFF; DNA: TGTGCCAGCAGTCTTTGGGGCAATGAGCAGTTCTTC
J: TRBJ2-3; V: TRBV5-1; D: .; length: 12; size: many; CDR3: CASRLSTDTQYF; DNA: TGTGCCAGCAGGCTAAGCACAGATACGCAGTATTTT
J: TRBJ2-1; V: TRBV20-1; D: .; length: 14; size: .; CDR3: CSAKLPNSYNEQFF; DNA: TGCAGTGCTAAATTACCAAACTCCTACAATGAGCAGTTCTTC
J: TRBJ2-3; V: TRBV7-2; D: .; length: 14; size: .; CDR3: CASSMGPSTDTQYF; DNA: TGTGCCAGCAGCATGGGACCAAGCACAGATACGCAGTATTTT
J: TRBJ1-1; V: TRBV29-1; D: .; length: 14; size: few; CDR3: CSVERVRPNTEAFF; DNA: TGCAGCGTTGAGAGGGTCAGGCCGAACACTGAAGCTTTCTTT
J: TRBJ2-3; V: TRBV12-3/TRBV12-4; D: TRBD1; length: 16; size: many; CDR3: CASTRGSKITQDTQYF; DNA: TGTGCCAGCACCAGGGGGTCCAAAATCACACAAGATACGCAGTATTTT
J: TRBJ1-4; V: TRBV7-9; D: .; length: 16; size: .; CDR3: CASSLGPRSTNEKLFF; DNA: TGTGCCAGCAGCCTCGGGCCCCGATCAACTAATGAAAAACTGTTTTTT
J: TRBJ2-1; V: TRBV7-2; D: TRBD2; length: 12; size: .; CDR3: CASSALAVEQFF; DNA: TGTGCCAGCAGCGCTCTAGCGGTAGAGCAGTTCTTC
J: TRBJ2-3; V: TRBV10-3; D: TRBD1; length: 14; size: .; CDR3: CAISELGQGVGQYF; DNA: TGTGCCATCAGTGAGCTCGGACAGGGGGTAGGGCAGTATTTT
J: TRBJ1-1; V: TRBV3-1; D: .; length: 17; size: many; CDR3: CASSQKGHLPGRTEAFF; DNA: TGTGCCAGCAGCCAAAAGGGACACCTCCCGGGGCGGACTGAAGCTTTCTTT
J: TRBJ2-2; V: TRBV3-1; D: .; length: 14; size: many; CDR3: CASSHSRAAGELFF; DNA: TGTGCCAGCAGCCATAGCAGGGCCGCCGGGGAGCTGTTTTTT
J: TRBJ2-2; V: TRBV4-3; D: .; length: 13; size: few; CDR3: CASSQGRGGELFF; DNA: TGCGCCAGCAGCCAGGGGCGAGGCGGGGAGCTGTTTTTT
J: TRBJ1-5; V: TRBV20-1; D: .; length: 13; size: few; CDR3: CSAGRDFNQPQHF; DNA: TGCAGTGCTGGCCGGGACTTCAATCAGCCCCAGCATTTT
J: TRBJ2-7; V: TRBV20-1; D: .; length: 14; size: .; CDR3: CSARDIRSGGEQYF; DNA: TGCAGTGCTAGAGATATCCGTTCTGGGGGTGAGCAGTACTTC
J: TRBJ1-4; V: TRBV7-2; D: TRBD1; length: 14; size: few; CDR3: CASSSTGRNEKLFF; DNA: TGTGCCAGCAGCTCGACAGGGCGTAATGAAAAACTGTTTTTT
J: TRBJ1-6; V: TRBV4-3; D: .; length: 15; size: few; CDR3: CASSQDGGVNSPLHF; DNA: TGCGCCAGCAGCCAAGATGGGGGGGTCAATTCACCCCTCCACTTT
J: TRBJ1-2; V: TRBV7-9; D: .; length: 14; size: .; CDR3: CASSADRLNYGYTF; DNA: TGTGCCAGCAGCGCGGACAGACTTAACTATGGCTACACCTTC
J: TRBJ2-3; V: TRBV10-3; D: .; length: 14; size: few; CDR3: CAISPTSGLDTQYF; DNA: TGTGCCATCAGCCCGACTAGTGGATTAGATACGCAGTATTTT
J: TRBJ1-2; V: TRBV7-2; D: TRBD1; length: 14; size: .; CDR3: CASSSDRGLFGYTF; DNA: TGTGCCAGCAGCTCAGACAGGGGACTATTTGGCTACACCTTC
J: TRBJ2-2; V: TRBV10-3; D: .; length: 14; size: few; CDR3: CAIASGQETGELFF; DNA: TGTGCCATTGCCTCGGGACAAGAGACCGGGGAGCTGTTTTTT
J: TRBJ1-1; V: TRBV12-3/TRBV12-4; D: TRBD1; length: 15; size: .; CDR3: CASRARPGQGGKAFF; DNA: TGTGCCAGCAGAGCCAGACCGGGACAGGGTGGTAAAGCTTTCTTT
J: TRBJ2-2; V: TRBV2; D: .; length: 15; size: .; CDR3: CASSESRSNTGELFF; DNA: TGTGCCAGCAGTGAAAGCAGATCGAACACCGGGGAGCTGTTTTTT
J: TRBJ2-7; V: TRBV20-1; D: .; length: 12; size: many; CDR3: CSANPNSYEQYF; DNA: TGCAGTGCTAATCCCAACTCCTACGAGCAGTACTTC
J: TRBJ2-1; V: TRBV12-3/TRBV12-4; D: TRBD2; length: 17; size: few; CDR3: CASSLDGLAGNHNEQFF; DNA: TGTGCCAGCAGTTTAGACGGACTAGCGGGGAACCACAATGAGCAGTTCTTC
J: TRBJ1-2; V: TRBV2; D: .; length: 14; size: .; CDR3: CAKHGGRRRYGYTF; DNA: TGTGCCAAGCACGGGGGCAGGCGCCGCTATGGCTACACCTTC